Each of the 25 T cell receptor beta chains below was sequenced from the same sample in a study of control samples from healthy donors and cancer patients. The protocol was immunoSEQ multiplex PCR, while the TCRdb copy is restricted to in-frame clones and leaves out a portion. This table holds 150,000 to 190,000 clones, over 90% found once. Source material: blood. The receptors shown here come from a man in his fifties or sixties in good health.

The chain couples TRBV2 to TRBJ2-3; D remains unclear. Germline V lookup: CDR1 SNHLY, CDR2 FYNNEI. Between the trimmed V and J ends, which lost 1 base and 5 bases, there was a span of 4 bases. The CDR3 runs 12 residues. The CDR3: CASSEGRDTQYF. The CDR3 DNA follows: TGTGCCAGCAGTGAAGGCAGAGATACGCAGTATTTT.

In DNA form, the CDR3 reads TGTGCCAGCAGCCCGTACCAAGAGACCCAGTACTTC. This gives the protein CASSPYQETQYF. The rearrangement links TRBV3-1 (or the pseudogene TRBV3-2) to TRBJ2-5; D call uncertain. V was trimmed by 4 bases and J by 0 bases, leaving 3 bases between them. Germline loops: CDR1 LGHDT, CDR2 YNNKEL (reference sequence). The CDR3 spans 12 residues.

This clone appeared once. The rearrangement uses TRBV5-1 and TRBJ1-3; D is undetermined. Germline V gene data show CDR1 as SGHRS and CDR2 as YFSETQ. Deletions cut 0 bases from V and 0 bases from J, with 10 bases between. This CDR3 has 16 residues. The CDR3 protein is CASSLAGRVSGNTIYF. The CDR3 nucleotides are TGCGCCAGCAGCTTGGCTGGGAGAGTCTCTGGAAACACCATATATTTT.

Concerning this clone itself: A read error may produce the germline difference seen at one junction end. This chain links TRBV28 with TRBJ2-7, with TRBD1 matching 8 bases. Germline V gene sequence: CDR1 MDHEN, CDR2 SYDVKM. The CDR3 length is 14 residues. CDR3 protein: CASSPPVRQGALDF. The CDR3 nucleotides read TGTGCCAGCAGCCCGCCTGTACGGCAGGGGGCTTTGGACTTC.

The rearrangement uses TRBV5-6 and TRBJ2-2; 9 nucleotides agree with TRBD1. V lost 3 bases, J lost 5 bases, and 11 bases stayed unmatched. Germline CDR1 reads SGHDT; CDR2 reads YYEEEE. The CDR3 is 17 residues long. The CDR3 reads CASSSGQGVEGTGELFF. CDR3 coding DNA: TGTGCCAGCAGCTCGGGACAGGGAGTGGAGGGGACCGGGGAGCTGTTTTTT.

V is TRBV9 and J is TRBJ1-5; 8 bases match TRBD1. J gave up 3 bases and V 3 bases, and 5 bases lay outside the gene matches. CDR3 length: 15 residues. Germline CDR1 SGDLS, CDR2 YYNGEE. The CDR3 DNA follows: TGTGCCAGCAGCGCCGGACAGGGCTTCAATCAGCCCCAGCATTTT. Its translation: CASSAGQGFNQPQHF.

This chain connects TRBV24-1 to TRBJ2-1; D may be TRBD2 (6 bases). Trimming shortened V by 8 bases and J by 1 base, and 8 bases separated the two germline ends. CDR3 length: 13 residues. CDR1 is KGHDR and CDR2 is SFDVKD in the germline V gene. CDR3 residues: CATTGGSYNEQFF. The CDR3 bases are TGTGCCACCACCGGGGGTTCCTACAATGAGCAGTTCTTC.

The rearrangement joins TRBV19 to TRBJ2-7; D assignment may be TRBD1 or TRBD2 (5 bases each). The CDR3 has 18 amino acids. The V end was cut by 2 bases, the J end by 2 bases, with 22 bases between. Looked up from germline, CDR1 is LNHDA and CDR2 is SQIVND (reference sequence). CDR3 protein: CASSIKGTQGGEAYEQYF. The DNA for the CDR3 is TGTGCCAGTAGTATAAAGGGGACCCAAGGCGGAGAAGCCTACGAGCAGTACTTC.

This clone was seen only once. The V gene is TRBV14, the J gene TRBJ1-4; 7 positions match TRBD1. The CDR3 length is 14 residues. With 1 base clipped from V and 11 bases from J, the junction kept 7 bases outside the gene matches. The germline V gene has CDR1 SGHDN and CDR2 FVKESK. The CDR3 DNA reads as TGTGCCAGCAGCCAAGTCCAAGGGGGCGGGAAACTGTTTTTT. This sequence encodes CASSQVQGGGKLFF.

The chain recombines TRBV10-3 with TRBJ1-2; D not certain. Trimming removed 6 bases from V and 3 bases from J, with 11 bases in between. Germline V lookup: CDR1 ENHRY, CDR2 SYGVKD. CDR3 length equals 13 residues. The chain's CDR3 is CAIRAGVDYGYTF. The CDR3 DNA sequence: TGTGCCATCAGAGCAGGAGTAGACTATGGCTACACCTTC.

The chain uses TRBV28 and TRBJ1-6; D unresolved. Germline lookup yields CDR1 MDHEN and CDR2 SYDVKM. The CDR3 is 13 residues long. V gave up 2 bases and J gave up 7 bases, with 6 bases separating them. The CDR3 reads CASSLGENSPLHF. DNA of the CDR3: TGTGCCAGCAGTTTAGGGGAGAATTCACCCCTCCACTTT.

V usage is TRBV5-8 and J usage is TRBJ2-3, with a tentative D call TRBD1 (6 bases). The CDR3 runs to 14 residues. V lost 2 bases and J 3 bases, leaving 10 bases between the germline ends. Looked up from germline, CDR1 is SGHTS and CDR2 is YDEGEE. CDR3 bases: TGTGCCAGCAGCTTCGGTCAGGGGACAGATACGCAGTATTTT. It specifies CASSFGQGTDTQYF.

The chain is built from TRBV7-6 and TRBJ1-1, with D perhaps matching TRBD1 (5 bases). This CDR3 region has 19 residues. In germline, CDR1 is SGHVS, CDR2 FNYEAQ. Trimming took 4 bases from V and 0 from J, leaving 24 bases between them. CDR3 residues: CASSSTRDVNPNLNTEAFF. CDR3 DNA: TGTGCCAGCAGCTCAACGAGGGACGTCAACCCAAACTTGAACACTGAAGCTTTCTTT.

The CDR3 here is CASSALGARTEAFF. DNA for the CDR3: TGTGCCAGCAGTGCCTTAGGGGCGAGAACTGAAGCTTTCTTT. This chain links TRBV2 with TRBJ1-1; a weak D match, TRBD1 (5 bases). This CDR3 contains 14 residues. Trimming took 4 bases from V and 5 from J, leaving 14 bases between them. Germline V CDR1 and CDR2: SNHLY, FYNNEI.

This chain joins TRBV15 and TRBJ1-1, with D perhaps matching TRBD1 (6 bases). CDR3 length equals 15 residues. Trimming stripped 0 bases from V and 5 bases from J, with 13 bases between. Per germline, CDR1 LNHNV and CDR2 YYDKDF (reference sequence). CDR3 sequence: CATSRDPLRGTEAFF. CDR3 sequence (DNA): TGTGCCACCAGCAGAGATCCCCTTAGGGGGACTGAAGCTTTCTTT.

The gene calls are TRBV20-1 and TRBJ1-1; D ambiguous. V was clipped by 0 bases and J by 5 bases, with 4 bases between them. Germline-derived CDR1 and CDR2 are DFQATT and SNEGSKA (reference sequence). The CDR3 has 11 residues. CDR3 loop: CSAREITEAFF. The DNA of the CDR3 is TGCAGTGCTAGAGAGATAACTGAAGCTTTCTTT.

This chain joins TRBV28 and TRBJ2-1; the D gene is possibly TRBD2 (6 bases). This CDR3 spans 15 amino acids. V lost 3 bases to trimming and J lost 2 bases, with 11 bases between them. Per germline, CDR1 MDHEN and CDR2 SYDVKM. CDR3 region: CASSLNGLTYNEQFF. The CDR3 bases are TGTGCCAGCAGTTTGAACGGACTAACCTACAATGAGCAGTTCTTC.

This chain links TRBV5-1 with TRBJ2-5; D is uncertain. The germline gives CDR1 SGHRS, CDR2 YFSETQ. Trimming pared 2 bases from V and 2 bases from J, leaving 10 bases between. This CDR3 is 14 amino acids long. CDR3 sequence (DNA): TGCGCCAGCAGCTTTCGACCGAAACAAGAGACCCAGTACTTC. Residues: CASSFRPKQETQYF.

A few counts support this clone. The gene calls are TRBV18 and TRBJ1-1; 7 nucleotides line up with TRBD1. This CDR3 comprises 15 residues. The J segment lost 0 bases and the V segment lost 4 bases, leaving 5 bases of the junction unmatched. Germline loops: CDR1 KGHSH, CDR2 LQKENI. CDR3 loop: CASSRDRVMNTEAFF. CDR3 coding DNA: TGTGCCAGCTCACGAGACAGGGTCATGAACACTGAAGCTTTCTTT.

CDR3 sequence (DNA): TGCAGCGTTTCCCCGGGACAGGGAAATGAAAAACTGTTTTTT. Protein sequence: CSVSPGQGNEKLFF. The rearrangement links TRBV29-1 to TRBJ1-4, with 9 bases aligning to TRBD1. CDR1 is SQVTM and CDR2 is ANQGSEA in the germline V gene. The CDR3 extends over 14 amino acids. V dropped 5 bases and J dropped 5; count of bases not matched to a gene: 6.

The rearrangement uses TRBV5-1 and TRBJ1-6; D is unresolved. This CDR3 comprises 15 residues. Looked up from germline, CDR1 is SGHRS and CDR2 is YFSETQ. V shed 7 bases and J shed 9 bases, with 20 bases lying between them. This chain's CDR3 is CASSRAGSTVSPLHF. CDR3 nucleotide sequence: TGCGCCAGCTCCCGCGCAGGCTCCACAGTTTCACCCCTCCACTTT.

The rearrangement joins TRBV2 to TRBJ2-7; TRBD2 matches at 11 bases. The CDR3 is made up of 15 amino acids. Germline lookup yields CDR1 SNHLY and CDR2 FYNNEI. V was pared by 6 bases and J by 4 bases, with 8 bases of the junction left unmatched. CDR3 residues: CASSLSGRAAYEQYF. The CDR3 DNA follows: TGTGCCAGCAGCCTTAGCGGGAGGGCCGCGTACGAGCAGTACTTC.

The V call is TRBV6-6, the J call TRBJ2-5; 7 bases line up with TRBD2. V shed 7 bases, J shed 5 bases, and the junction held 10 bases outside the gene matches. This CDR3 has 14 residues. Germline V CDR1 and CDR2: MNHNY, SVGAGI (reference sequence). The CDR3 sequence is CASTRAGMGETQYF. The DNA for the CDR3 is TGTGCCAGCACACGAGCGGGGATGGGGGAGACCCAGTACTTC.

V and J are TRBV3-1 (or the pseudogene TRBV3-2) and TRBJ1-3; perhaps TRBD1 as D (5 bases). The CDR3 sequence is 12 residues long. Between the trimmed V and J ends, which lost 5 bases and 8 bases, there was a span of 10 bases. Germline V gene sequence: CDR1 LGHDT, CDR2 YNNKEL (reference sequence). The chain's CDR3 is CASSFLGDTIYF. The CDR3 bases are TGTGCCAGCAGCTTTCTAGGGGACACCATATATTTT.

V gene TRBV7-9 combines with J gene TRBJ2-7; 7 bases are a match to TRBD2. This CDR3 is built from 15 residues. Trimming took 2 bases from V and 2 from J; bases not matched to a gene: 6. CDR1 and CDR2 (germline): SEHNR, FQNEAQ (reference sequence). CDR3 in DNA: TGTGCCAGCAGCTTAATCCAGGCGGGAGCCTACGAGCAGTACTTC. Translation: CASSLIQAGAYEQYF.